This T cell receptor beta chain emerged from a study of shared clonotypes between healthy human individuals (dated by TCRdb to about 2020). About the full investigation: The cohort included a few men and a couple of women between 18 and 49 years of age. Between about 0.9 and 9 billion PBMCs per donor were obtained by leukapheresis. To increase sequencing depth and limit assay-specific biases, different laboratories used diverse techniques to prepare libraries and sequence TCR repertoires. For each donor, CD4 naive and CD4 memory were each run on three plates, CD8 naive on two plates, and CD8 memory on one plate. To estimate repertoire size and how much clonotype sharing occurs between individuals, the study deeply sequenced the blood TCR repertoires of 5 or 6 healthy adults.

TCR CDR3 regions were amplified from genomic DNA by multiplex PCR using the deep immunoSEQ assay. Extracted genomic DNA from each cell subset was spread evenly across all wells of several immunoSEQ 96-well plates, with each plate serving as a replicate. For sorted subsets, roughly 0.2 ug genomic DNA, equal to 25,000 to 35,000 T cell genomes, was loaded into each replicate PCR. Purified libraries were quantified with a Qubit 3.0 fluorometer, sized on a Bioanalyzer 2100, and re-quantified with the KAPA Library Quantification kit. A separate single-read 150-cycle Illumina NextSeq 550 flow cell was used to sequence each immunoSEQ 96-well plate. The source study handled its data this way. Because the immunoSEQ output held only junctional sequences and lacked quality scores, the filtering could not match the filtering applied to full-length reads. Sequences were annotated with PyIR, a Python wrapper for IgBLAST v1.9, using IMGT germline references to assign V/J genes and CDR3. Reads were filtered out if the reads had weak V/J assignments (E-value above 1e-6), no CDR3, stop codons, out-of-frame junctions, or ambiguous translated residues. V3J clonotypes were defined as sequences sharing the same inferred V gene, J gene, and CDR3 amino acid sequence. Percentage overlap between repertoires was calculated by dividing the number of shared unique clonotypes by the size of the smaller repertoire. RTK rarefaction, the Chao1 estimator, and Recon v2.1 estimates of unobserved clonotypes were used to assess repertoire richness. For all TCRbeta clonotypes obtained by the gDNA method from a few donors, generation probabilities were computed with OLGA. TCRdb retrieved this table from immuneACCESS and kept in-frame rearrangements only. Not all clones are present; in checked studies, unresolved V genes account for under half, and no reason is known for the remainder. Clone size and V and J calls were adopted from that table, with D and trimming inferred from the DNA. The sample records some 1,100,000 clones, about four fifths of which are singletons. The ten largest clones take up 0.5% to 0.6% of the sample.

Details on this clone: There is no known antigen for this receptor. Nothing much larger sits one base from this clone, and base qualities are not available.

Healthy HIV-negative adults with no recently reported acute infections or vaccinations were included as donors. All donors were Caucasian adults living in Nashville, Tennessee, USA. CD4+ T cells were enriched by magnetic negative selection, after which naive cells were positively selected on CD45RA and the negative fraction was taken as the memory subset. Blood was collected by leukapheresis, and PBMCs were isolated by Ficoll-Histopaque density gradient centrifugation and then cryopreserved in liquid nitrogen vapor phase. Purity and quantity of every magnetically sorted T cell population were checked by analytical flow cytometry. Genomic DNA was isolated from every sorted fraction and measured by UV absorbance on a Nanodrop 2000c. The CDR3 measures 14 amino acids from cysteine to phenylalanine. This entry keeps only the CDR3 DNA: 42 bases, framed from base 1. V loses 0 bases, J loses 5 bases, and the germline ends lie 10 bases apart. From the germline V gene, CDR1 is MNHNS and CDR2 is SASEGT.

Broad study findings and their caveats: Because the study included only a small number of donors, the genetic and exposure-history diversity represented was limited. Sampling was limited to blood, and TCR repertoires in tissue likely differ from TCR repertoires in blood. Naive subsets generally had larger estimated clonotype richness than memory subsets did. Compared with non-shared clonotypes, the clonotypes found in all four sorted-subset donors had higher generation probabilities. Based on pairwise subsampling, the degree of clonotype sharing among donors was expected to be affected by sequencing depth. When four donors were compared, the shared fraction of clonotypes was 5% to 6.5% for naive CD4, 3.5% to 4% for naive CD8, 2% to 2.5% for memory CD4, and 0.35% to 0.5% for memory CD8. Incomplete sequencing was indicated by rarefaction of sorted-subset datasets, despite the large sequencing depth.

Sequencing was done on a sample of memory CD4+ T cells from PBMCs. The cell subset or site tag for this specimen amounts to: CD45RA-negative fraction. The receptor was derived from a man between 18 and 35 years old in good health. Some clones in this sample may be carry-over from other donors' samples. Recombination linked TRBV6-1 to TRBJ1-2, and the D gene may be TRBD1, 5 bases matching. The nucleotide sequence reads TGTGCCAGCAGTGAAGCGGGACCCAGTTATGGCTACACCTTC. Translation gives CASSEAGPSYGYTF.